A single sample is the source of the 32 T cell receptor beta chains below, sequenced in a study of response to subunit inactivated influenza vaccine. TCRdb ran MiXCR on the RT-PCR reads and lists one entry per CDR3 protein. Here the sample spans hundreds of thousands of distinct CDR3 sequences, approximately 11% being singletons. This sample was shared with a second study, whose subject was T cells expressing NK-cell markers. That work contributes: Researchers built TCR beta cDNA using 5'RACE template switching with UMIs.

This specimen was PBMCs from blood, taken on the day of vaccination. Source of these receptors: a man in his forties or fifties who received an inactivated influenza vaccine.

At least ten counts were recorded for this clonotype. The CDR3 protein is CASSLSSGSWNEQYF. The CDR3 DNA reads TGTGCCAGCAGTTTATCCAGCGGGAGTTGGAACGAGCAGTACTTC. The chain has TRBV28 and TRBJ2-7; TRBD2 matches 8 bases. The trim removed 1 base at V and 5 bases at J, leaving 7 bases unmatched. This CDR3 spans 15 amino acids. Germline loops: CDR1 MDHEN, CDR2 SYDVKM.

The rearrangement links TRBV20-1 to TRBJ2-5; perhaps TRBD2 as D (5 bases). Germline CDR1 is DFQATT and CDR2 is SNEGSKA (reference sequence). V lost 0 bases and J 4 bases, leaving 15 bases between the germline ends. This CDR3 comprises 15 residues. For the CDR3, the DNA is TGCAGTGCTAGAGAACAGCGGTGGCTAACAGAGACCCAGTACTTC. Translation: CSAREQRWLTETQYF.

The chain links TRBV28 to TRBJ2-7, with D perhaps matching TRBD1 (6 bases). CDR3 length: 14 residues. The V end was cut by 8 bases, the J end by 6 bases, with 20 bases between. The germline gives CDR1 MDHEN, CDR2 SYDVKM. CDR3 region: CASGGGSLVREQYF. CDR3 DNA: TGTGCCAGCGGTGGGGGCAGCTTAGTACGCGAGCAGTACTTC.

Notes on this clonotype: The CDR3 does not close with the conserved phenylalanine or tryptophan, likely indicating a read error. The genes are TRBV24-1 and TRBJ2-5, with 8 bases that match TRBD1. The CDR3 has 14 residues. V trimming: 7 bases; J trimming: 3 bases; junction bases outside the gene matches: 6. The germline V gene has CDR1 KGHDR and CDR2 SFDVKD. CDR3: CATSRGRLEETQYL. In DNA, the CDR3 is TGTGCCACCAGCAGGGGGCGGTTGGAAGAGACCCAGTACTTA.

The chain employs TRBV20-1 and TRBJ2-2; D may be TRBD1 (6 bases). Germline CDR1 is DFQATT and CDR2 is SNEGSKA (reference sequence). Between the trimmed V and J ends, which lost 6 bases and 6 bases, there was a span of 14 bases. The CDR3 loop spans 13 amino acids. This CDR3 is CSAAGVRAGELFF. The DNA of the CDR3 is TGCAGTGCAGCAGGGGTGCGGGCCGGGGAGCTGTTTTTT.

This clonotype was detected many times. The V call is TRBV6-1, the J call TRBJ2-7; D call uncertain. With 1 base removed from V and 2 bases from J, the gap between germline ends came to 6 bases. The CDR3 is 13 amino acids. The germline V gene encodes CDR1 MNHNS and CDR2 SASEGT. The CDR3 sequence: CASSEGQTYEQYF. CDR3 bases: TGTGCCAGCAGTGAAGGACAAACCTACGAGCAGTACTTC.

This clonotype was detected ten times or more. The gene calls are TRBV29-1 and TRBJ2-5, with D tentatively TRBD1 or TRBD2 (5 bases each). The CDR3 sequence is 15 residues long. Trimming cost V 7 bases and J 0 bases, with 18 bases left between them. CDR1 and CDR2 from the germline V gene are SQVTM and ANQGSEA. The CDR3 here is CSGRPGPPNQETQYF. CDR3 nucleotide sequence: TGCAGCGGCCGACCGGGACCGCCAAACCAAGAGACCCAGTACTTC.

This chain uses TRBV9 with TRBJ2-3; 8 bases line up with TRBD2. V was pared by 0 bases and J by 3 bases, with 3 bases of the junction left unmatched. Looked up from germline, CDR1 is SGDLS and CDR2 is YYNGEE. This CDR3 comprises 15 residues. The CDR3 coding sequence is TGTGCCAGCAGCGTAGACGGGAGGGCGACAGATACGCAGTATTTT. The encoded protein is CASSVDGRATDTQYF.

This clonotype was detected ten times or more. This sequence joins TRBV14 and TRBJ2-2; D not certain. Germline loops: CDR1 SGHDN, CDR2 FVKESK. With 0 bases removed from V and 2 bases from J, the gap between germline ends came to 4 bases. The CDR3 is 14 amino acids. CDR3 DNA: TGTGCCAGCAGCCAAGATGCAAACACCGGGGAGCTGTTTTTT. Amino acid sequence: CASSQDANTGELFF. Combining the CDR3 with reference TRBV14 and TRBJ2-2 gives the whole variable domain EAGVTQFPSHSVIEKGQTVTLRCDPISGHDNLYWYRRVMGKEIKFLLHFVKESKQDESGMPNNRFLAERTGGTYSTLKVQPAELEDSGVYFCASSQDANTGELFFGEGSRLTVL.

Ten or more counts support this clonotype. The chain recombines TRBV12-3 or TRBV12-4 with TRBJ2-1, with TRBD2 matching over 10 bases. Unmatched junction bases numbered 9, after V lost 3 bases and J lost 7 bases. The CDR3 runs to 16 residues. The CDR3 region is CASSFWLAGAGNEQFF. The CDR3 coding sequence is TGTGCCAGCAGTTTTTGGCTAGCGGGAGCCGGTAATGAGCAGTTCTTC.

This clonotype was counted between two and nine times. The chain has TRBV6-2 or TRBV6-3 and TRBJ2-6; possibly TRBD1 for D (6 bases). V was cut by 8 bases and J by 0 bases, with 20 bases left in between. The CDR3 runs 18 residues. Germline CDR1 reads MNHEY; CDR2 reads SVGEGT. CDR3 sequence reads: CASRGTIGVTSGANVLTF. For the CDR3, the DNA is TGTGCCAGCCGAGGGACAATCGGGGTTACCTCTGGGGCCAACGTCCTGACTTTC.

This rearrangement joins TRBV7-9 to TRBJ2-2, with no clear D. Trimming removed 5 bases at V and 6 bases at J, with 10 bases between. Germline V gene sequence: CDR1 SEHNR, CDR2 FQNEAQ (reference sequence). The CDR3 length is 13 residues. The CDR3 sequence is CASSQLVAGELFF. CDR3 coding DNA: TGTGCCAGCAGCCAACTGGTCGCCGGGGAGCTGTTTTTT.

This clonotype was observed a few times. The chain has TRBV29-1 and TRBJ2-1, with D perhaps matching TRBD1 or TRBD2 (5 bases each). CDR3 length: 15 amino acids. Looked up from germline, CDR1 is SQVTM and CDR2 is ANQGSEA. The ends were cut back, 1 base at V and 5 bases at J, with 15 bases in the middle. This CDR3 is CSVEVSGTSHNEQFF. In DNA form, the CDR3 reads TGCAGCGTTGAAGTCTCCGGGACGTCGCACAATGAGCAGTTCTTC.

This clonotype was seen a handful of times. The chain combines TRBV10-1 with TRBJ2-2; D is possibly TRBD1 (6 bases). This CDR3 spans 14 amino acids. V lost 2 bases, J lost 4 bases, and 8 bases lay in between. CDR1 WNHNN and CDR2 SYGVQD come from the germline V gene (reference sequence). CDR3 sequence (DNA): TGCGCCAGCAGTGAGGCACAGGGCACCGGGGAGCTGTTTTTT. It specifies CASSEAQGTGELFF.

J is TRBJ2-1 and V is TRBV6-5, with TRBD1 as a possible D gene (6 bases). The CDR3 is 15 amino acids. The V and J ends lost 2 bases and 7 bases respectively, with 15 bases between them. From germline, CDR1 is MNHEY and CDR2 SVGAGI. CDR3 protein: CASSYESGVDNEQFF. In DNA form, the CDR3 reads TGTGCCAGCAGTTACGAATCAGGGGTTGATAATGAGCAGTTCTTC.

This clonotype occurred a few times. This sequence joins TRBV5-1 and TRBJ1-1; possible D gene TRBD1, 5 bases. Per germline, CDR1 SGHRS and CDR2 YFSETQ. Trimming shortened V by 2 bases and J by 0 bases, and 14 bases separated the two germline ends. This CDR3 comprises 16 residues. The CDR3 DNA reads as TGCGCCAGCAGCTTACAAGTCCGACAGTTGAACACTGAAGCTTTCTTT. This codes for CASSLQVRQLNTEAFF.

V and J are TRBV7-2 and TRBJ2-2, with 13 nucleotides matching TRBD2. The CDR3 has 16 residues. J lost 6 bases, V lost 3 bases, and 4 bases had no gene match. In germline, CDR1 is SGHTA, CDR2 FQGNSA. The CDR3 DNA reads TGTGCCAGCAGCTTCCGGACTAGCGGGAGCGCCGGGGAGCTGTTTTTT. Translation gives CASSFRTSGSAGELFF.

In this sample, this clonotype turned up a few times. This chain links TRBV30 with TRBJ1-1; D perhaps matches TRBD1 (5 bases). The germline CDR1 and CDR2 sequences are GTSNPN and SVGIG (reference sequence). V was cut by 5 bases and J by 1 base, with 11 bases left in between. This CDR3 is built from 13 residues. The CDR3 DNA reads TGTGCCTGGGGGTGGGGGGGGAACACTGAAGCTTTCTTT. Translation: CAWGWGGNTEAFF.

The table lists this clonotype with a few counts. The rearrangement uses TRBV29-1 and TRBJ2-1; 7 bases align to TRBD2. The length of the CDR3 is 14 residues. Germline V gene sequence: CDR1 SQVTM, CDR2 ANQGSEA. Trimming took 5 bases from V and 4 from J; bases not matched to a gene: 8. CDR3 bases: TGCAGCGTTTTAAGCGGGGATCTTTACAATGAGCAGTTCTTC. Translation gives CSVLSGDLYNEQFF.

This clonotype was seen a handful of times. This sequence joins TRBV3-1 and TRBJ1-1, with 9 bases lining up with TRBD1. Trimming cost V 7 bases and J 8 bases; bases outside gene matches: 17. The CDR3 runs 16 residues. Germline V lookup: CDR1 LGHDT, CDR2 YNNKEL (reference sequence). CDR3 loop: CASTVPSGQGVAEAFF. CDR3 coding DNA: TGTGCCAGCACCGTTCCCTCGGGACAGGGAGTCGCGGAAGCTTTCTTT.

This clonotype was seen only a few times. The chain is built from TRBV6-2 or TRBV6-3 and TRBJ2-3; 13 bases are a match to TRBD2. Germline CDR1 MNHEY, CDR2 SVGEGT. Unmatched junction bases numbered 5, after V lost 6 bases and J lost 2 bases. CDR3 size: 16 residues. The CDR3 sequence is CASRRTSGGLTDTQYF. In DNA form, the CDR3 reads TGTGCCAGCAGGCGGACTAGCGGGGGACTCACAGATACGCAGTATTTT.

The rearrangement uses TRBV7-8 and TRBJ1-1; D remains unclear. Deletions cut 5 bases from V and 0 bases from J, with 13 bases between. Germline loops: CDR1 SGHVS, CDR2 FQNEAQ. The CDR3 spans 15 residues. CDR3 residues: CASSTQTRMNTEAFF. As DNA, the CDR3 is TGTGCCAGCAGCACCCAGACAAGGATGAACACTGAAGCTTTCTTT.

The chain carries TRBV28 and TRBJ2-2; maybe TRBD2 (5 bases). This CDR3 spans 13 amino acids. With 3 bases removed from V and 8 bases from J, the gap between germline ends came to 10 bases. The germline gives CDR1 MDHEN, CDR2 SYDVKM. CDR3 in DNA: TGTGCCAGCAGTTTCAGAGGGTGGGGGGAGCTGTTTTTT. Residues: CASSFRGWGELFF.

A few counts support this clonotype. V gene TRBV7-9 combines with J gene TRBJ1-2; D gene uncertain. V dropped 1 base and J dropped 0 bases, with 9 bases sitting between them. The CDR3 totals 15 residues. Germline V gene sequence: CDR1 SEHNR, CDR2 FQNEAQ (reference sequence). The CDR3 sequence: CASSLDLPTNYGYTF. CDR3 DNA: TGTGCCAGCAGCTTAGATTTACCTACTAACTATGGCTACACCTTC.

For the CDR3, the DNA is TGCGCCAGCAGCCAAGTATTTCGGGGTCGAGGGGCAACCTACAATGAGCAGTTCTTC. This gives the protein CASSQVFRGRGATYNEQFF. V gene TRBV4-3 combines with J gene TRBJ2-1; D may correspond to TRBD1 or TRBD2 (5 bases each). Germline assignment: CDR1 LGHNA and CDR2 YSLEER. V lost 1 base and J lost 2, with 21 bases in between. CDR3 size: 19 residues.

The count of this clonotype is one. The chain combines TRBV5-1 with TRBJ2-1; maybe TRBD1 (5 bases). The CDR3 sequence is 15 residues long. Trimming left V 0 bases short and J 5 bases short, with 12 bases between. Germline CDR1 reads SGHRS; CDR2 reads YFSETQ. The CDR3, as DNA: TGCGCCAGCAGCTTGGCGGCAGGGATTAACAATGAGCAGTTCTTC. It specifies CASSLAAGINNEQFF.

CDR3 residues: CASSPRIGVYEQYF. The DNA of the CDR3 is TGTGCCAGCAGCCCCAGAATAGGGGTCTACGAGCAGTACTTC. V and J are TRBV3-1 and TRBJ2-7, with a possible D match to TRBD1 (5 bases). The germline gives CDR1 LGHDT, CDR2 YNNKEL (reference sequence). The germline V and J ends were trimmed by 4 bases and 3 bases, with 13 bases remaining between them. The CDR3 has 14 amino acids.

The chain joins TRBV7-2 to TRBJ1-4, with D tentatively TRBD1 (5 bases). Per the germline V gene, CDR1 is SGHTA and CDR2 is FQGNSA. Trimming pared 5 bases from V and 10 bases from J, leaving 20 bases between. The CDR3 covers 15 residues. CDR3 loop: CASSQPSGPGGKLFF. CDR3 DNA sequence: TGTGCCAGCAGCCAACCCTCGGGGCCCGGAGGAAAACTGTTTTTT.

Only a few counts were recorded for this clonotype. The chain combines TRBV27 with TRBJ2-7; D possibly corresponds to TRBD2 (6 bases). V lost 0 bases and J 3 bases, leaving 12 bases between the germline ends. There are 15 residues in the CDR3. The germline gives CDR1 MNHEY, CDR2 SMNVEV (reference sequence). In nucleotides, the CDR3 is TGTGCCAGCAGTTTATCGGCGGGGCGAGGCTACGAGCAGTACTTC. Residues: CASSLSAGRGYEQYF.

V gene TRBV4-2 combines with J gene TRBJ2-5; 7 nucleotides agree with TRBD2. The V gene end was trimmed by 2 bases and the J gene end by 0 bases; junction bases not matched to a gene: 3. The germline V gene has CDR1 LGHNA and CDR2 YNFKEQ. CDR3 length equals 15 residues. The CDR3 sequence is CASSQHLADQETQYF. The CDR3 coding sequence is TGTGCCAGCAGCCAACACCTAGCGGACCAAGAGACCCAGTACTTC.

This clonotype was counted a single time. CDR3 loop: CTSSEHTAVSYEQYF. Written as DNA, the CDR3 is TGCACCAGCAGCGAACACACGGCAGTATCCTACGAGCAGTACTTC. The V call is TRBV1, the J call TRBJ2-7. TRBV1 is a pseudogene. The CDR3 length is 15 residues.

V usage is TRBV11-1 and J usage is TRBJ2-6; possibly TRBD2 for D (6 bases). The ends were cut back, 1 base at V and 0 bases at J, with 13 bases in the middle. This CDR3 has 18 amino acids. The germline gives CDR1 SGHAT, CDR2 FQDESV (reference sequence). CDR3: CASSLVGGHRSGANVLTF. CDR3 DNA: TGTGCCAGCAGCTTAGTGGGAGGACACCGCTCTGGGGCCAACGTCCTGACTTTC.